This T cell receptor beta chain is drawn from a study of cytomegalovirus exposure and HLA in healthy donors. On this clone itself: No antigen is known for it.

The V and J ends lost 2 bases and 6 bases, in that order; junction bases with no gene match: 7. CDR1 is ENHRY, CDR2 SYGVKD, per germline. The CDR3 is 16 residues long. Study findings and constraints: Reported findings show TCR beta sequences accurately forecast HLA-A and HLA-B alleles in most subjects. Some V segments could not be told apart, so they were left out, TRBV6-2 and TRBV6-3 among them. As a later analysis showed, a missense DCLRE1C variant was linked to trimming of TCR beta V- and J-genes.

PCR used 60 Vbeta primers and 13 Jbeta primers. The method was immunoSEQ multiplex PCR; TCRdb's version includes in-frame clones alone and lacks a portion of them. The sample holds approximately 120,000 clones. The sequenced sample consisted of PBMCs. The rearrangement uses TRBV10-3 and TRBJ1-4; 9 bases line up with TRBD1. The sequence came from a man in his late teens or twenties in good health and CMV-seronegative. CDR3 nucleotide sequence: TGTGCCATCAGTGAGAATCGACAGGGGGTAGATGAAAAACTGTTTTTT. This encodes CAISENRQGVDEKLFF.